These T cell receptor beta chains were read from a single sample in a study of blood T cell repertoires in COVID-19. Sequenced by immunoSEQ multiplex PCR; TCRdb stores in-frame clones only, minus some. The sample lists about 250,000 clones; about 83% were seen once. Sequences were obtained from peripheral blood. The receptors were sampled from a man older than 75 with acute or convalescent COVID-19. Each CDR3 is given with its conserved first and last residue. The D gene is left open where the match is weak. For some rows the clone size is stated as once, few or many, or as a class when expanded; others skip it.

>NA|TRBJ2-7|TRBV2|NA
CASRIQGSYEQYF
TGTGCCAGCAGAATACAGGGCTCCTACGAGCAGTACTTC
>NA|TRBJ2-3|TRBV19|NA
CASSVTGTDTQYF
TGTGCCAGTAGTGTAACTGGCACAGATACGCAGTATTTT
>NA|TRBJ2-7|TRBV5-1|TRBD2
CASSLAFSGGDYEQYF
TGCGCCAGCAGCTTGGCATTCAGCGGGGGGGACTACGAGCAGTACTTC
>NA|TRBJ2-3|TRBV7-3|TRBD1
CASSLIEAGQGDTQYF
TGTGCCAGCAGCTTAATAGAGGCGGGACAGGGTGATACGCAGTATTTT
>few|TRBJ1-4|TRBV7-8|TRBD1
CASSLRAGGSFVNEKLFF
TGTGCCAGCAGCTTACGGGCAGGGGGCAGCTTCGTTAATGAAAAACTGTTTTTT
>NA|TRBJ2-7|TRBV27|TRBD1
CASSTRQGSYEQYF
TGTGCCAGCAGTACCCGACAGGGAAGCTACGAGCAGTACTTC
>NA|TRBJ2-7|TRBV7-9|TRBD1
CAIPLGTGSYEQYF
TGTGCCATCCCTCTCGGGACAGGGTCCTACGAGCAGTACTTC
>NA|TRBJ1-1|TRBV9|TRBD1
CASAQGAMNTEAFF
TGTGCCAGCGCCCAGGGGGCAATGAACACTGAAGCTTTCTTT
>NA|TRBJ2-5|TRBV7-2|TRBD2
CASSLAPPGSGRNQETQYF
TGTGCCAGCAGCTTAGCCCCCCCGGGCAGCGGGAGGAACCAAGAGACCCAGTACTTC
>NA|TRBJ2-7|TRBV28|NA
CASSFRYEQYF
TGTGCCAGCAGTTTCCGGTACGAGCAGTACTTC
>NA|TRBJ2-3|TRBV5-1|TRBD1
CASSLQGSGPDTQYF
TGCGCCAGCAGCTTACAGGGGTCTGGTCCAGATACGCAGTATTTT
>NA|TRBJ1-2|TRBV6-2/TRBV6-3|NA
CASSYSQTGFRGYTF
TGTGCCAGCAGTTACTCCCAAACAGGGTTCCGTGGCTACACCTTC
>NA|TRBJ1-1|TRBV7-3|TRBD1
CASSLSGGNTEAFF
TGTGCCAGCAGCCTCTCAGGGGGGAACACTGAAGCTTTCTTT
>few|TRBJ2-3|TRBV21-1|NA
CASRDRVTDTQYF
TGTGCCAGCCGGGACAGGGTCACAGATACGCAGTATTTT
>once|TRBJ2-7|TRBV12-5|TRBD1
CASGLALGQGVHEQYF
TGTGCTAGTGGTTTGGCCTTGGGACAGGGCGTCCACGAGCAGTACTTC
>NA|TRBJ1-6|TRBV5-1|NA
CASKGGTADNSPLHF
TGCGCCAGCAAGGGAGGAACAGCCGATAATTCACCCCTCCACTTT
>NA|TRBJ2-1|TRBV28|NA
CATRLNAGEQFF
TGTGCCACCCGATTGAACGCGGGTGAGCAGTTCTTC
>NA|TRBJ2-5|TRBV7-2|TRBD2
CASSSGGFQETQYF
TGTGCCAGCAGCTCGGGGGGGTTCCAAGAGACCCAGTACTTC
>NA|TRBJ2-7|TRBV27|TRBD1
CASSLWDRANEQYF
TGTGCCAGCAGTTTATGGGACAGGGCCAACGAGCAGTACTTC
>once|TRBJ2-3|TRBV29-1|NA
CSVTRTDTQYF
TGCAGCGTTACCCGGACAGATACGCAGTATTTT
>few|TRBJ2-3|TRBV7-8|TRBD1
CASSSLTGSSTDTQYF
TGTGCCAGCAGCTCACTGACAGGGAGCAGCACAGATACGCAGTATTTT
>NA|TRBJ1-1|TRBV5-1|TRBD1
CASSLDRGLMNTEAFF
TGCGCCAGCAGTTTAGACAGGGGGCTAATGAACACTGAAGCTTTCTTT
>NA|TRBJ2-7|TRBV4-1|TRBD2
CASSQALVGGYEQYF
TGCGCCAGCAGCCAAGCACTAGTGGGAGGGTACGAGCAGTACTTC
>NA|TRBJ2-1|TRBV2|TRBD2
CASSARLAGKQFF
TGTGCCAGCAGTGCCCGACTAGCGGGAAAGCAGTTCTTC
>few|TRBJ1-2|TRBV5-4|TRBD1
CASSTGTGGPLSGYTF
TGTGCCAGCAGCACCGGGACAGGGGGTCCTTTGAGTGGCTACACCTTC
>NA|TRBJ1-2|TRBV19|TRBD1
CASSNTGTAYGYTF
TGTGCCAGTAGTAATACCGGGACAGCTTATGGCTACACCTTC